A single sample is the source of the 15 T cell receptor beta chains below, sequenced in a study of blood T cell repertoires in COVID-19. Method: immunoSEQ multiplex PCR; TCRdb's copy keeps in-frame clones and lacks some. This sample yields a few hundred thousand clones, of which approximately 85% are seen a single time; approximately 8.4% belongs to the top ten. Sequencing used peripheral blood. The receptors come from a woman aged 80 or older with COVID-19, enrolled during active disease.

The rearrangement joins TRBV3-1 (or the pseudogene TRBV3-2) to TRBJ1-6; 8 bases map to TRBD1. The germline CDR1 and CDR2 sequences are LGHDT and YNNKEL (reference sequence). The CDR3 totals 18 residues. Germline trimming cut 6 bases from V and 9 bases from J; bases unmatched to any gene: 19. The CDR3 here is CASRPRIKTGTGSSPLHF. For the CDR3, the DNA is TGTGCCAGCAGGCCAAGGATAAAAACCGGGACAGGATCTTCACCCCTCCACTTT.

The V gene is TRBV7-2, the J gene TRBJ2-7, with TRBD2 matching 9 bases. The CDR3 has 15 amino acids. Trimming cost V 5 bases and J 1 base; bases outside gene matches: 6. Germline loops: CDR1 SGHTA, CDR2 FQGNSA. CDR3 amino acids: CASSRGGGGSYEQYF. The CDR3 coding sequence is TGTGCCAGCAGCCGCGGGGGGGGCGGGTCCTACGAGCAGTACTTC.

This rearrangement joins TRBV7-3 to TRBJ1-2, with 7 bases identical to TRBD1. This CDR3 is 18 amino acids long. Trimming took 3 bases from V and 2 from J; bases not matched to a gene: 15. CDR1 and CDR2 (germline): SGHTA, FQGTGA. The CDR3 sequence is CASSFKYTGQITNYGYTF. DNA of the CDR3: TGTGCCAGCAGCTTCAAGTACACGGGACAGATTACAAACTATGGCTACACCTTC.

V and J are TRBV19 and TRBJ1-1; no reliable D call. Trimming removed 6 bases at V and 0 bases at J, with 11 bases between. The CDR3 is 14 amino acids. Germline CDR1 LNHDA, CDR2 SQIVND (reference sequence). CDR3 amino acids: CASRVSGVNTEAFF. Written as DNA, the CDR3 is TGTGCCAGTAGGGTATCCGGGGTGAACACTGAAGCTTTCTTT.

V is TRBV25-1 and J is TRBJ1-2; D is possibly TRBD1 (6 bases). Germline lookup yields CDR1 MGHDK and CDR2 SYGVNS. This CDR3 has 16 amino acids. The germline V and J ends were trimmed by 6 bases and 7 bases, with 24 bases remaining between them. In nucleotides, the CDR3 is TGTGCCAGCAGGGCTGACAGGTCCCCCTTAGGCGGTGGCTACACCTTC. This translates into CASRADRSPLGGGYTF.

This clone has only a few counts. CDR3 loop: CASSAGTALRGNTIYF. The CDR3, as DNA: TGTGCCAGCAGCGCCGGGACAGCCCTGAGAGGAAACACCATATATTTT. J is TRBJ1-3 and V is TRBV11-3, with 7 bases fitting TRBD1. Trimming took 5 bases from V and 4 from J; bases not matched to a gene: 11. This CDR3 has 16 amino acids. The V gene's germline CDR1 is SGHNT and CDR2 YENEEA.

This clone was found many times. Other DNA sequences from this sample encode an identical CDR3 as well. CDR3 in amino acids: CASSLADRGDEKLFF. The CDR3 DNA sequence: TGTGCCAGCAGCTTAGCTGACAGGGGTGATGAAAAACTGTTTTTT. The chain combines TRBV7-9 with TRBJ1-4, with 8 bases matching TRBD1. The CDR3 contains 15 residues. Per the germline V gene, CDR1 is SEHNR and CDR2 is FQNEAQ (reference sequence). After removal of 0 bases from V and 6 bases from J, the junction contained 3 bases not matched to a gene.

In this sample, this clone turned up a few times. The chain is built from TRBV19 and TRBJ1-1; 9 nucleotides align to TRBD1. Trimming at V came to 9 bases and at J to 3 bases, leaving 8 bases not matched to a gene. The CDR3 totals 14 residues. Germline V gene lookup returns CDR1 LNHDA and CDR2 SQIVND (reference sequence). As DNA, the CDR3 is TGTGCCAGCACATTTCGGGACAGGGACACTGAAGCTTTCTTT. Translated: CASTFRDRDTEAFF.

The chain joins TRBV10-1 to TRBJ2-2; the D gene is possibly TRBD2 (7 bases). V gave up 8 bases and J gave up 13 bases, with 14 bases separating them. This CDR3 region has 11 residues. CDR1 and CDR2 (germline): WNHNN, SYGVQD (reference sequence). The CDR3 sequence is CASGEGGRLFF. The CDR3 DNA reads TGCGCCAGCGGGGAGGGGGGGCGGCTGTTTTTT.

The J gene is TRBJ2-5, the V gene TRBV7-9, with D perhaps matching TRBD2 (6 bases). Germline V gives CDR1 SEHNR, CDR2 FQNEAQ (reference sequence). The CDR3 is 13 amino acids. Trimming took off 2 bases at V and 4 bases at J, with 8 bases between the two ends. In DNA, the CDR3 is TGTGCCAGCAGCTTATCTAGCGTAGAGACCCAGTACTTC. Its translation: CASSLSSVETQYF. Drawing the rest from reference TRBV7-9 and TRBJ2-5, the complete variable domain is DTGVSQNPRHKITKRGQNVTFRCDPISEHNRLYWYRQTLGQGPEFLTYFQNEAQLEKSRLLSDRFSAERPKGSFSTLEIQRTEQGDSAMYLCASSLSSVETQYFGPGTRLLVL.

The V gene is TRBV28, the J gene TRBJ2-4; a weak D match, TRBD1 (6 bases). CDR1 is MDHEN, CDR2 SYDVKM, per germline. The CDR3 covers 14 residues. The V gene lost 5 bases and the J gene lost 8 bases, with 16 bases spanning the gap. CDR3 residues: CASSPDRLKDIQYF. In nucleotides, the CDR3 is TGTGCCAGCAGTCCGGACAGACTTAAGGACATTCAGTACTTC. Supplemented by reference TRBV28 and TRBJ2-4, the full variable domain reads DVKVTQSSRYLVKRTGEKVFLECVQDMDHENMFWYRQDPGLGLRLIYFSYDVKMKEKGDIPEGYSVSREKKERFSLILESASTNQTSMYLCASSPDRLKDIQYFGAGTRLSVL.

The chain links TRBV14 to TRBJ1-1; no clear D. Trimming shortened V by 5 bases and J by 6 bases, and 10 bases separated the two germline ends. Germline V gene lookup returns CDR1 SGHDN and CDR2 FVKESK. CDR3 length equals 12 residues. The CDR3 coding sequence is TGTGCCAGCAGCAGGAGTCTGGCTGAAGCTTTCTTT. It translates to CASSRSLAEAFF. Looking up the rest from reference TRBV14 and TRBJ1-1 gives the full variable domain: EAGVTQFPSHSVIEKGQTVTLRCDPISGHDNLYWYRRVMGKEIKFLLHFVKESKQDESGMPNNRFLAERTGGTYSTLKVQPAELEDSGVYFCASSRSLAEAFFGQGTRLTVV.

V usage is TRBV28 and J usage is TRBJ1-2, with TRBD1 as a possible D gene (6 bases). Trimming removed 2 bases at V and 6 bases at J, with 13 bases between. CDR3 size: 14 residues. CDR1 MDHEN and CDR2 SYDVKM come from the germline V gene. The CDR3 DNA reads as TGTGCCAGCAGTTTACAGGGGCGCTACGATGGCTACACCTTC. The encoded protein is CASSLQGRYDGYTF.

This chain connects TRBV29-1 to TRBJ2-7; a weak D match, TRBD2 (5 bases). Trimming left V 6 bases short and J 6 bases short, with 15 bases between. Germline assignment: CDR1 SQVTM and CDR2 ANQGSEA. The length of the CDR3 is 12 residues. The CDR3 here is CSVKEPGSEQYF. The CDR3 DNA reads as TGCAGCGTCAAGGAGCCGGGGTCCGAGCAGTACTTC.

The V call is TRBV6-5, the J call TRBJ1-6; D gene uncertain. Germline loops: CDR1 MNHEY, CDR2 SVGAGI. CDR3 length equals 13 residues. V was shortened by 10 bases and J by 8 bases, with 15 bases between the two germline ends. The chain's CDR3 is CATGFNVDSPLHF. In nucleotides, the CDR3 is TGTGCCACCGGGTTTAATGTTGATTCACCCCTCCACTTT.